A selection of T cell receptor beta chains follows, all from one sample in a study of blood T cells in healthy people across ages. Each CDR3 protein gets one entry after TCRdb re-called the 5' RACE reads with MiXCR. The table records hundreds of thousands of distinct CDR3 sequences, around 24% of them present only once. Separately, the same data were catalogued under a study of T cells of mothers and their children.

Sequencing was carried out using blood. All receptors come from a boy between 10 and 17 years old in good health. Each CDR3 is given without its conserved first and last residue. Each record gives: CDR3 length, J gene, V gene, D gene, CDR3 protein. D genes are given only for firm matches.

>18|TRBJ2-1|TRBV18|TRBD2
ASSHDAASGIIESYNEQF
>16|TRBJ1-3|TRBV7-2|-
ASSLFGQGTSSGNTIY
>11|TRBJ1-4|TRBV20-1|-
SAPGQPAEKLF
>12|TRBJ2-2|TRBV7-2|-
ASSLNGLRGELF
>12|TRBJ1-1|TRBV7-2|TRBD1
ASSLTDRGTEAF
>12|TRBJ2-5|TRBV20-1|-
SAAWAEVQETQY
>13|TRBJ2-1|TRBV28|-
ASSAMGYTNNEQF
>13|TRBJ2-1|TRBV7-2|TRBD1
ASSVDRGGYNEQS
>13|TRBJ2-2|TRBV28|-
ASTLEGWGTGELF
>13|TRBJ2-7|TRBV5-1|-
ASSLGLRGDYEQY
>12|TRBJ2-5|TRBV28|TRBD2
ASRPGGAKETQY
>11|TRBJ2-6|TRBV24-1|-
ATADFGANVLT
>9|TRBJ1-1|TRBV3-1|-
ASVRGTEAF
>13|TRBJ2-5|TRBV7-9|-
ASSFSPLRQETQY
>12|TRBJ1-5|TRBV5-6|-
AGSSFPPEQPQH
>14|TRBJ2-7|TRBV28|TRBD1
ASSTRQGKTVYEQY
>12|TRBJ1-1|TRBV29-1|-
SVVSQGMNTEAF
>19|TRBJ2-1|TRBV5-1|TRBD2
ASSLARETSGGVGPDNEQF
>13|TRBJ2-7|TRBV19|TRBD2
ASSSRTSGVYEQY
>12|TRBJ1-2|TRBV29-1|-
SVEGGPRGYGYT
>13|TRBJ2-5|TRBV7-2|TRBD1
ASSFTRGQYETQY
>11|-|TRBV5-6|-
ASSGGTYETQY
>14|-|TRBV4-3|-
ASSQDRAGGFGEQY
>9|TRBJ2-1|TRBV5-1|-
ASSFGGEQF
>12|TRBJ1-1|TRBV6-1|TRBD1
ASSEATGVTEAF
>13|TRBJ2-1|TRBV11-2|-
ASSYAGTSYNEQF
>14|TRBJ2-5|TRBV5-5|-
ASSPQKARRWETQY
>15|TRBJ2-1|TRBV6-2/TRBV6-3|TRBD2
ASTRTSGSSSYNEQF
>13|TRBJ1-2|TRBV9|TRBD1
ASSLLAGQRYGYT
>13|TRBJ2-7|TRBV2|-
ASSDQRFPSYEQD
>11|TRBJ2-1|TRBV27|-
ASSLPPPNEQF
>13|TRBJ2-3|TRBV11-2|-
ASSLGVGAPDTQY
>13|-|TRBV4-2|-
ASSQVPSGGETQY
>13|TRBJ2-1|TRBV7-9|TRBD1
ASSPRTGSHNEQF
>12|TRBJ2-1|TRBV7-6|-
ASSLAVRANEQF
>13|TRBJ2-7|TRBV7-9|-
ASSLGGDVFYEQY
>13|TRBJ2-1|TRBV7-8|TRBD1
ASSSTGTAYNEQF
>12|TRBJ2-5|TRBV2|TRBD2
ASSGGLAGGEQY
>13|TRBJ1-5|TRBV19|-
ASSIQSVGAQPQH
>12|-|TRBV9|-
ASSPSRSGYEQY
>13|TRBJ1-2|TRBV5-4|TRBD1
ASSPDRGRRNGYT
>15|TRBJ2-1|TRBV20-1|TRBD1
SVADVGIAGGRSEQF
>12|TRBJ1-1|TRBV7-2|TRBD1
ASSYPGTETEAF
>14|TRBJ2-5|TRBV6-2/TRBV6-3|TRBD1
AGSPIAPRQGGTQY